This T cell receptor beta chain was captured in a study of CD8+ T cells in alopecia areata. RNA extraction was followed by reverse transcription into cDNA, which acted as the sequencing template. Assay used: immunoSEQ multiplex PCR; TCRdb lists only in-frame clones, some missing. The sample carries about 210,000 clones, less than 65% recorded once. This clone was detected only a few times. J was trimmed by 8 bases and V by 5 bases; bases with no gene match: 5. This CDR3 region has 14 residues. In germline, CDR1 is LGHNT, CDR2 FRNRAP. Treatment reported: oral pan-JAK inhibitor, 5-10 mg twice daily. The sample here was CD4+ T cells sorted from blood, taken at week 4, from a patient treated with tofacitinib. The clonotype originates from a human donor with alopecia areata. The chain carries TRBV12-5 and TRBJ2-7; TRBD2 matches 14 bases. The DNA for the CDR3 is TGTGCTAGTGGTCGGACTAGCGGGGGGATGAAGCAGTACTTC. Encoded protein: CASGRTSGGMKQYF. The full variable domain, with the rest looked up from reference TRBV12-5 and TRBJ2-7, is DARVTQTPRHKVTEMGQEVTMRCQPILGHNTVFWYRQTMMQGLELLAYFRNRAPLDDSGMPKDRFSAEMPDATLATLKIQPSEPRDSAVYFCASGRTSGGMKQYFGPGTRLTVT.